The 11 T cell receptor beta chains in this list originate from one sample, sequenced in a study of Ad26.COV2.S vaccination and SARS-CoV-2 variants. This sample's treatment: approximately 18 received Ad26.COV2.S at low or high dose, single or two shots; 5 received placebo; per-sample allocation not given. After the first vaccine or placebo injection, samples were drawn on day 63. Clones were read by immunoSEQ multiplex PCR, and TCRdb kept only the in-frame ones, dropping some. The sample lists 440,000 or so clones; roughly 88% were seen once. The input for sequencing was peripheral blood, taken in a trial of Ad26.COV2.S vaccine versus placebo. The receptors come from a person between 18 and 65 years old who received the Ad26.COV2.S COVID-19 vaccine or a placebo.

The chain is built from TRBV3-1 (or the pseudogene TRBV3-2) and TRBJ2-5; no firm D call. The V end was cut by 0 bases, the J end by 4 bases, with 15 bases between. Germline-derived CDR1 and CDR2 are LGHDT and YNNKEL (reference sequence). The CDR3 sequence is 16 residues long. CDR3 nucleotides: TGTGCCAGCAGCCAAGATCTAGGGCCCGTCGGAGAGACCCAGTACTTC. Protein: CASSQDLGPVGETQYF.

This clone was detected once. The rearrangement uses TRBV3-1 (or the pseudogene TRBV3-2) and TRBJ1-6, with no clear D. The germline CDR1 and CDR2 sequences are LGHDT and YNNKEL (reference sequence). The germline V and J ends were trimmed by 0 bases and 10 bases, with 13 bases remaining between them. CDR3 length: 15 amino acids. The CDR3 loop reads CASSQDVVGWSPLHF. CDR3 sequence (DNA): TGTGCCAGCAGCCAAGATGTGGTAGGGTGGTCACCCCTCCACTTT.

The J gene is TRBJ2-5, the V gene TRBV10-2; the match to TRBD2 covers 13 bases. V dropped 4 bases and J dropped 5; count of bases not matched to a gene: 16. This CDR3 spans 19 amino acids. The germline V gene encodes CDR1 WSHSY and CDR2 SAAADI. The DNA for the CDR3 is TGCGCCAGCAGTGCAGGGACTAGCGGGACCCTCCGGAGCAGGGAGACCCAGTACTTC. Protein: CASSAGTSGTLRSRETQYF.

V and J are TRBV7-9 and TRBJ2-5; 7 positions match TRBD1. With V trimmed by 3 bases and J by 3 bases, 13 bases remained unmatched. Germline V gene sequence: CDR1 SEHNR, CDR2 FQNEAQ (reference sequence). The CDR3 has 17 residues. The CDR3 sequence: CASSFPLSGGREETQYF. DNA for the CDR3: TGTGCCAGCAGCTTCCCTCTCTCAGGGGGAAGGGAAGAGACCCAGTACTTC.

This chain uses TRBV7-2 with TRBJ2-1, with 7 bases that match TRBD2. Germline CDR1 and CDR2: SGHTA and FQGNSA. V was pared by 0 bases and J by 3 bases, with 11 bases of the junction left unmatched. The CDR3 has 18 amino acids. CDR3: CASSLAAASGLLYNEQFF. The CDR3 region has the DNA TGTGCCAGCAGCTTAGCAGCGGCTAGCGGTCTTCTCTACAATGAGCAGTTCTTC. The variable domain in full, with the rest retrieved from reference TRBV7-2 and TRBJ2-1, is GAGVSQSPSNKVTEKGKDVELRCDPISGHTALYWYRQSLGQGLEFLIYFQGNSAPDKSGLPSDRFSAERTGGSVSTLTIQRTQQEDSAVYLCASSLAAASGLLYNEQFFGPGTRLTVL.

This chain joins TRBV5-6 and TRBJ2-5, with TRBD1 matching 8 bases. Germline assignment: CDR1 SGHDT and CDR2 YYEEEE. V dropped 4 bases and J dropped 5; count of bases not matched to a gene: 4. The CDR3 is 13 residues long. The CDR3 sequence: CASSEGQGETQYF. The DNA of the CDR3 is TGTGCCAGCAGCGAAGGACAGGGCGAGACCCAGTACTTC.

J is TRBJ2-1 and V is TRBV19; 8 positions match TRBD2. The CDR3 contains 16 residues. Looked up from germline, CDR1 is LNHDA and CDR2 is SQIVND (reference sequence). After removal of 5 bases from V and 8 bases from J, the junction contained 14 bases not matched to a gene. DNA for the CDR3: TGTGCCAGTAGTTTCCGACGGGGCGGGAGGCTCGATGAGCAGTTCTTC. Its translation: CASSFRRGGRLDEQFF.

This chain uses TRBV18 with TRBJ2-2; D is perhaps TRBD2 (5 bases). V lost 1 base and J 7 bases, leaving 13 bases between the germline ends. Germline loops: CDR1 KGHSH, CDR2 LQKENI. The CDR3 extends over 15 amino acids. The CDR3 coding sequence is TGTGCCAGCTCACCACGAGGGCAACCGCGCGGGGAGCTGTTTTTT. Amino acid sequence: CASSPRGQPRGELFF.

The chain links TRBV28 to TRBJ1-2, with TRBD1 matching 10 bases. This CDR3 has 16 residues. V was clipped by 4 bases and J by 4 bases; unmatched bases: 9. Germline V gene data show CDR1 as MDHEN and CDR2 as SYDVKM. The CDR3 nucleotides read TGTGCCAGCAGTTCTCCCCGGGACAGGGGAATCTATGGCTACACCTTC. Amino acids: CASSSPRDRGIYGYTF.

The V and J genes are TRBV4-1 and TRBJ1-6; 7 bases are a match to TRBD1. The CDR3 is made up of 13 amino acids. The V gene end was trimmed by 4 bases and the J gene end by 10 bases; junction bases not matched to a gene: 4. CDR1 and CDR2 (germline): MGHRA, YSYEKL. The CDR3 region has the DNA TGCGCCAGCAGCCCCGGGACAGAATCACCCCTCCACTTT. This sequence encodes CASSPGTESPLHF.

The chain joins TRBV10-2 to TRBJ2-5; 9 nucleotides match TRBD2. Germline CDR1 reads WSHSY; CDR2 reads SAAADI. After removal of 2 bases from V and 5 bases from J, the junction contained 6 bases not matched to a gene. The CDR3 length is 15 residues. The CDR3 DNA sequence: TGCGCCAGCAGTGAGCTAGCGGGGTGGGAGGAGACCCAGTACTTC. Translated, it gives CASSELAGWEETQYF.